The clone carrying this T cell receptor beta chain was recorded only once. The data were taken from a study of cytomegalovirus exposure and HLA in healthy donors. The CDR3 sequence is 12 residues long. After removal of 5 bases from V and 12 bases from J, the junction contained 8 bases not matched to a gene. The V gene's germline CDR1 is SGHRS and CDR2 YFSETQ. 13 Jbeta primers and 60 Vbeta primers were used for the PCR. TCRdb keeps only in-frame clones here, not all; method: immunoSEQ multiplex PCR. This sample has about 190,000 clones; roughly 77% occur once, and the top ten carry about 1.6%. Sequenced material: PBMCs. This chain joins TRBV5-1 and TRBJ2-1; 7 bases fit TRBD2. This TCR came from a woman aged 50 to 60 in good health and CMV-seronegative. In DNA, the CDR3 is TGCGCCAGCAGGGACGCTTTAGCGGGGCAGTTCTTC. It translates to CASRDALAGQFF.